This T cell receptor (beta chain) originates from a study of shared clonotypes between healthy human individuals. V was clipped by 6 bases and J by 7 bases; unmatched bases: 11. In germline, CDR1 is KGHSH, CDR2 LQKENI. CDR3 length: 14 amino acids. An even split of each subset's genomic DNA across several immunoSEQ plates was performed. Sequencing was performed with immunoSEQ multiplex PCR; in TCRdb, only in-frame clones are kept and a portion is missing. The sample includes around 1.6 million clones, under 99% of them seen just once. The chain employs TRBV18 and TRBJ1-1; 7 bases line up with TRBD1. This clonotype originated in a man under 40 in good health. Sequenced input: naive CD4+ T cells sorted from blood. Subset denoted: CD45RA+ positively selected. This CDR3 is CASSPGTAILEAFF. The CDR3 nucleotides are TGTGCCAGCTCGCCCGGGACAGCCATCCTTGAAGCTTTCTTT. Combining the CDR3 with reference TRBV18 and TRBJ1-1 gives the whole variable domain NAGVMQNPRHLVRRRGQEARLRCSPMKGHSHVYWYRQLPEEGLKFMVYLQKENIIDESGMPKERFSAEFPKEGPSILRIQQVVRGDSAAYFCASSPGTAILEAFFGQGTRLTVV.